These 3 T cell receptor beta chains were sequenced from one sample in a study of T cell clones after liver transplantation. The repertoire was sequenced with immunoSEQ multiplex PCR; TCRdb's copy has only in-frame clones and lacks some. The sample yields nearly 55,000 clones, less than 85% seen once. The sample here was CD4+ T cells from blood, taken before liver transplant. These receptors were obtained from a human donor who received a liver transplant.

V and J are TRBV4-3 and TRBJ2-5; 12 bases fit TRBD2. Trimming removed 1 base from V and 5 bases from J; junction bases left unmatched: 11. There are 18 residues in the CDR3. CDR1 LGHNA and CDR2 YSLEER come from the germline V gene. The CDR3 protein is CASSQATSGSGRRETQYF. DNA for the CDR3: TGCGCCAGCAGCCAAGCGACTAGCGGGAGTGGGAGGAGGGAGACCCAGTACTTC.

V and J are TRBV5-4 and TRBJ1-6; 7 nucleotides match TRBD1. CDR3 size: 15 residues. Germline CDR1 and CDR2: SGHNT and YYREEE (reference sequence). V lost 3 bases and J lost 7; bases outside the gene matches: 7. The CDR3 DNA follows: TGTGCCAGCAGCTGGGGACAGCGTCGGAATTCACCCCTCCACTTT. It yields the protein CASSWGQRRNSPLHF. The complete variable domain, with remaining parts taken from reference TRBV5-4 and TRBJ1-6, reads ETGVTQSPTHLIKTRGQQVTLRCSSQSGHNTVSWYQQALGQGPQFIFQYYREEENGRGNFPPRFSGLQFPNYSSELNVNALELDDSALYLCASSWGQRRNSPLHFGNGTRLTVT.

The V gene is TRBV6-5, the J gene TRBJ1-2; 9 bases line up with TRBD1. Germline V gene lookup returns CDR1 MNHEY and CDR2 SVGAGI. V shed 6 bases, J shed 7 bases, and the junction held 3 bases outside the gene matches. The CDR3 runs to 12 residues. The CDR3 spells CASRATGGGYTF. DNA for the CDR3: TGTGCCAGCAGGGCGACAGGGGGTGGCTACACCTTC.